These 6 T cell receptor beta chains originate from one sample sequenced in a study of PD-1 blockade in classical Hodgkin lymphoma. Only in-frame clones appear in the TCRdb table, and some are missing; sequencing was by immunoSEQ multiplex PCR. The table lists 80,000 to 100,000 clones, roughly 90% of them singletons. Every single patient, without exception, relapsed after autologous stem cell transplantation, and brentuximab vedotin exposure varied. Specimen: peripheral blood mononuclear cells (PBMCs), collected at baseline. Receptor source: a human donor with classical Hodgkin lymphoma.

The sample holds one count of this clone. This chain uses TRBV4-1 with TRBJ2-1; 8 positions match TRBD1. The CDR3 is made up of 16 amino acids. V lost 0 bases and J lost 5; bases outside the gene matches: 6. Germline V CDR1 and CDR2: MGHRA, YSYEKL. The chain's CDR3 is CASSQDADRGNNEQFF. In DNA form, the CDR3 reads TGCGCCAGCAGCCAAGATGCCGACAGGGGTAACAATGAGCAGTTCTTC.

This rearrangement joins TRBV6-1 to TRBJ2-7; D may correspond to TRBD1 or TRBD2 (5 bases each). The CDR3 runs to 15 residues. V was pared by 8 bases and J by 2 bases, with 19 bases between. Germline V lookup: CDR1 MNHNS, CDR2 SASEGT. The DNA for the CDR3 is TGTGCCAGCCATAGCGCAGGGTTTAAGGCCTACGAGCAGTACTTC. Translating gives CASHSAGFKAYEQYF.

The chain is built from TRBV29-1 and TRBJ2-5; 8 positions match TRBD2. V lost 5 bases, J lost 1 base, and 6 bases stayed unmatched. Germline CDR1 reads SQVTM; CDR2 reads ANQGSEA. This CDR3 spans 14 amino acids. The CDR3 loop reads CSVTGRVVQETQYF. CDR3 coding DNA: TGCAGCGTTACCGGGAGGGTTGTCCAAGAGACCCAGTACTTC. The entire variable domain, with the rest obtained from reference TRBV29-1 and TRBJ2-5, is as follows: SAVISQKPSRDICQRGTSLTIQCQVDSQVTMMFWYRQQPGQSLTLIATANQGSEATYESGFVIDKFPISRPNLTFSTLTVSNMSPEDSSIYLCSVTGRVVQETQYFGPGTRLLVL.

Turning to this clone: In the same sample, other DNA sequences code for this CDR3. This chain connects TRBV7-9 to TRBJ2-5; the D gene is possibly TRBD1 (5 bases). Germline V gene data show CDR1 as SEHNR and CDR2 as FQNEAQ (reference sequence). Trimming took off 1 base at V and 3 bases at J, with 9 bases between the two ends. The CDR3 is made up of 14 amino acids. The CDR3 sequence: CASSLGQGEETQYF. The CDR3 DNA sequence: TGTGCCAGCAGCTTAGGGCAGGGCGAAGAGACCCAGTACTTC.

There are a few counts of this clone. The chain has TRBV7-2 and TRBJ1-4; no clear D gene. V was trimmed by 2 bases and J by 0 bases, leaving 13 bases between them. The CDR3 is 17 amino acids. Germline V lookup: CDR1 SGHTA, CDR2 FQGNSA. CDR3 in amino acids: CASSLRPGLSTNEKLFF. CDR3 nucleotide sequence: TGTGCCAGCAGCTTACGCCCAGGCTTATCAACTAATGAAAAACTGTTTTTT.

This clone has only one observation. The CDR3: CASSLFGEQFF. The CDR3 DNA reads as TGTGCCAGCAGTTTGTTTGGGGAGCAGTTCTTC. V usage is TRBV27 and J usage is TRBJ2-1; unclear D gene. The ends were cut back, 3 bases at V and 10 bases at J, with 7 bases in the middle. The CDR3 loop spans 11 amino acids. Germline V gives CDR1 MNHEY, CDR2 SMNVEV (reference sequence).